This T cell receptor (delta chain) comes out of a study of γδ T cells in repeated Plasmodium falciparum infection. Flow sorting of PBMC yielded separate Vgamma9/Vdelta2+ and Vdelta2-negative gammadelta T cell populations for bulk repertoire analysis. CDR1 is TSWWSYY and CDR2 is QGS in the germline V gene. The CDR3 is 18 amino acids. TCRdb fed the multiplex PCR reads into CATT to redo clone calling. The sample lists roughly 50,000 delta-chain clones; about 1.5% were seen once. This clone was picked up many times. The translation of this DNA and the TCRdb protein of a much larger clone differ at residue 4, probably owing to a read error; the protein shown here is translated from the DNA.

V is TRDV1 and J is TRDJ1, with 8 bases lining up with TRDD3. Material for sequencing was gamma-delta T cells from blood. The receptor comes from a pool of human donors (malaria-infected and uninfected, not separated). CDR3 nucleotides: TGTGCTCTTTGGGAACTAAAATGGGGGATGTCCGACACCGATAAACTCATCTTT. It encodes CALWELKWGMSDTDKLIF.